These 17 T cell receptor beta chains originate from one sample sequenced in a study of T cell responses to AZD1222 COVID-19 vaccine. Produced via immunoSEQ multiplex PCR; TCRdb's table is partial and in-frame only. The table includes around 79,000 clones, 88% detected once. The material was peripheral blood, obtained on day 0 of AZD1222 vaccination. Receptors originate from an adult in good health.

CDR3 sequence: CASSLTSGSYEQYF. As DNA, the CDR3 is TGTGCCAGCAGTTTAACTAGCGGGTCCTACGAGCAGTACTTC. V is TRBV27 and J is TRBJ2-7; 9 bases are shared with TRBD2. The CDR3 sequence is 14 residues long. Trimming at V came to 2 bases and at J to 1 base, leaving 0 bases not matched to a gene. Germline-derived CDR1 and CDR2 are MNHEY and SMNVEV (reference sequence).

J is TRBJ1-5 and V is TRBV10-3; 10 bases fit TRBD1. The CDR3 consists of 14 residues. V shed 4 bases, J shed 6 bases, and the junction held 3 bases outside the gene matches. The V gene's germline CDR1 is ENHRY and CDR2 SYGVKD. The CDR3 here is CAISGGTGAQPQHF. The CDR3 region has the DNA TGTGCCATCAGTGGGGGGACAGGGGCTCAGCCCCAGCATTTT.

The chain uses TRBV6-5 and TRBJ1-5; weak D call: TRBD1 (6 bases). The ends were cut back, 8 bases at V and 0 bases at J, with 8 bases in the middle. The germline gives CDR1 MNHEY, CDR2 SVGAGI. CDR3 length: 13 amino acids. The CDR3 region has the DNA TGTGCCAGCGGACAGAATAGCAATCAGCCCCAGCATTTT. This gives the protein CASGQNSNQPQHF.

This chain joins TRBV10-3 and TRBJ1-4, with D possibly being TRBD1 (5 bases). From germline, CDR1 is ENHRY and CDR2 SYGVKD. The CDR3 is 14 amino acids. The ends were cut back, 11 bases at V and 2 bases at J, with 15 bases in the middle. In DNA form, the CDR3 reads TGTGCCTCTAAATCCGGGACTACTAATGAAAAACTGTTTTTT. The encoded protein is CASKSGTTNEKLFF.

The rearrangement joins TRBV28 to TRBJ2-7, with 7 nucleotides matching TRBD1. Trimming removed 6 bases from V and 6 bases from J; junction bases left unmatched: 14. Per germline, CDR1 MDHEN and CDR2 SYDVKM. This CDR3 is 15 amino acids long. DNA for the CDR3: TGTGCCAGCAGAGGAGCCGGGACAGACGAACCCGAGCAGTACTTC. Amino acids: CASRGAGTDEPEQYF.

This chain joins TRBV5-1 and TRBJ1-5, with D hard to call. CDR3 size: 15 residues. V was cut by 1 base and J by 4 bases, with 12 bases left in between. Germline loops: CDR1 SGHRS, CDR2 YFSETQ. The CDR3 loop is CASSLWAGDNQPQHF. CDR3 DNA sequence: TGCGCCAGCAGCTTGTGGGCAGGTGATAATCAGCCCCAGCATTTT.

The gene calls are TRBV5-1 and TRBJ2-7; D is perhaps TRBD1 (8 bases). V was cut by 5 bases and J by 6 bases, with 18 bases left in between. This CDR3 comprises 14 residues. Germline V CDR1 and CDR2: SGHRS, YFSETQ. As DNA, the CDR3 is TGCGCCAGCAGTGCGACAGGGGAGGGAGCCGAGCAGTACTTC. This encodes CASSATGEGAEQYF.

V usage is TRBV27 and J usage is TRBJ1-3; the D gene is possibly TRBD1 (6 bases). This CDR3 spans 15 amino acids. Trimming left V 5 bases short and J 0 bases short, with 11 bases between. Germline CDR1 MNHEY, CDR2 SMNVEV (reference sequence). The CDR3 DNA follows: TGTGCCAGCAGTAAAACAGGGACCTCTGGAAACACCATATATTTT. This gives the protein CASSKTGTSGNTIYF.

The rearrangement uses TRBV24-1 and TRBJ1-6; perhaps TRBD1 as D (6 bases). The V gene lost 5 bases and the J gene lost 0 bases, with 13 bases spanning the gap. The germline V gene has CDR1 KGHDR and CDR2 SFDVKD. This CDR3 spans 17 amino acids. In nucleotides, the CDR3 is TGTGCCACCAGTGCTAAAAGGGACAACTCCTATAATTCACCCCTCCACTTT. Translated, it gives CATSAKRDNSYNSPLHF.

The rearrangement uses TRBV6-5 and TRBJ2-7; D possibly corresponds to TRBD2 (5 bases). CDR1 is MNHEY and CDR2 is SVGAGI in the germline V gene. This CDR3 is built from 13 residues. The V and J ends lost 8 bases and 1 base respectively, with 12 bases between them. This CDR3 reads CASYEGLSYEQYF. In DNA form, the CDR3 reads TGTGCCAGCTACGAGGGCTTGTCCTACGAGCAGTACTTC.

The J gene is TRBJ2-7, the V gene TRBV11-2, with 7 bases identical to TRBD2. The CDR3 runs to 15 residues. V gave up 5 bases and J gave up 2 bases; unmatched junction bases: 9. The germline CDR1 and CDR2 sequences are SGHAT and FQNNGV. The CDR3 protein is CASSLAASEPYEQYF. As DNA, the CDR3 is TGTGCCAGCAGCCTAGCGGCTAGCGAGCCCTACGAGCAGTACTTC. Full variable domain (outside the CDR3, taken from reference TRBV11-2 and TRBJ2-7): EAGVAQSPRYKIIEKRQSVAFWCNPISGHATLYWYQQILGQGPKLLIQFQNNGVVDDSQLPKDRFSAERLKGVDSTLKIQPAKLEDSAVYLCASSLAASEPYEQYFGPGTRLTVT.

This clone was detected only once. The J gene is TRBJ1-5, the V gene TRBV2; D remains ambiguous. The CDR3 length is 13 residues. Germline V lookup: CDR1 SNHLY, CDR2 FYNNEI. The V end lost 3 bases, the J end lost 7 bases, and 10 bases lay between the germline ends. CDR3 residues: CASSDASKQPQHF. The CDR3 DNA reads TGTGCCAGCAGTGACGCGTCGAAACAGCCCCAGCATTTT.

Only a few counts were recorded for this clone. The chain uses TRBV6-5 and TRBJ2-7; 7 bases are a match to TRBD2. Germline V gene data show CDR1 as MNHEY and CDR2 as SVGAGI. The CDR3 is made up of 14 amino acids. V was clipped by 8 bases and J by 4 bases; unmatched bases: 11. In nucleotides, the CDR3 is TGTGCCAGCCGGCCCCCTGCGGGAGAGTACGAGCAGTACTTC. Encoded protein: CASRPPAGEYEQYF.

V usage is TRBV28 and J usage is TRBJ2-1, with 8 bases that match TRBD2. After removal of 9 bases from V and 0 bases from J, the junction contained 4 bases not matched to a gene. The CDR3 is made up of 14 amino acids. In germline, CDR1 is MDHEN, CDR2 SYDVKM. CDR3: CASGGLVSYNEQFF. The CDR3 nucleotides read TGTGCCAGTGGGGGACTAGTCTCCTACAATGAGCAGTTCTTC.

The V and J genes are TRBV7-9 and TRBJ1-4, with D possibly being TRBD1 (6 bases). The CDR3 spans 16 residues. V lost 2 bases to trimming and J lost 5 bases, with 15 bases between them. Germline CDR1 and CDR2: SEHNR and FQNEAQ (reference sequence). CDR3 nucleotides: TGTGCCAGCAGCTTATTGGCGGGGGCCGCGAATGAAAAACTGTTTTTT. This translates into CASSLLAGAANEKLFF.

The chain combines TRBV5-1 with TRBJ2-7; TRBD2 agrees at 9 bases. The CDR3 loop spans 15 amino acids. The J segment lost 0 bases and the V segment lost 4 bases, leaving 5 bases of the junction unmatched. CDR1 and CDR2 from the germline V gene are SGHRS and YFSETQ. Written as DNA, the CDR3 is TGCGCCAGCAGCCCAACTAGCGGGTCCTCCTACGAGCAGTACTTC. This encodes CASSPTSGSSYEQYF.

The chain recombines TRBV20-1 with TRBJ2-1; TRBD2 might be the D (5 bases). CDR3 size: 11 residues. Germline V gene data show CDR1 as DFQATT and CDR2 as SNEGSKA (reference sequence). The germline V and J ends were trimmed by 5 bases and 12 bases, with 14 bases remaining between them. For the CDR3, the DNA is TGCAGTGCTGCTCGGGGAGACGGGCAGTTCTTC. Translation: CSAARGDGQFF.